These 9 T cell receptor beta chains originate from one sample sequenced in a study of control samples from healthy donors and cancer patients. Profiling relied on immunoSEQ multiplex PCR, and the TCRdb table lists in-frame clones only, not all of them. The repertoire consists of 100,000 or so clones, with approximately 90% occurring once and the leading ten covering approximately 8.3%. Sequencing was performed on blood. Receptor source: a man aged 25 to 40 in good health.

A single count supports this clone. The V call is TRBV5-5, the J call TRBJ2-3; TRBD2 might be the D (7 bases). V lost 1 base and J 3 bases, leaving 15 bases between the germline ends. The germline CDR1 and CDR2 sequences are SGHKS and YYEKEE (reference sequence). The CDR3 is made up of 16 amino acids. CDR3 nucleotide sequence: TGTGCCAGCAGCTTGTCTCTGGGGGGGCCAACAGATACGCAGTATTTT. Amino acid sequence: CASSLSLGGPTDTQYF.

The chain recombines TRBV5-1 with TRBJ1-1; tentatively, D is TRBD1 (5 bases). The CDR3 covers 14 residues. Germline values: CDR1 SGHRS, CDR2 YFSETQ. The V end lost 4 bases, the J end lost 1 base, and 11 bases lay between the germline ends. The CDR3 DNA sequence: TGCGCCAGCAGCGGGCACAGGAGGAACACTGAAGCTTTCTTT. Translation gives CASSGHRRNTEAFF. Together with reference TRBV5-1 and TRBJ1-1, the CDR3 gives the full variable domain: KAGVTQTPRYLIKTRGQQVTLSCSPISGHRSVSWYQQTPGQGLQFLFEYFSETQRNKGNFPGRFSGRQFSNSRSEMNVSTLELGDSALYLCASSGHRRNTEAFFGQGTRLTVV.

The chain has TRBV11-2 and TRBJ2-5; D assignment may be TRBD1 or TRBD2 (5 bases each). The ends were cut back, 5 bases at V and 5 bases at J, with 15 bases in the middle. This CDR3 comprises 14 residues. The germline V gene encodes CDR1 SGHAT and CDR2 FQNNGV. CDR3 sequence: CASSTRNGDETQYF. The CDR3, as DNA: TGTGCCAGCAGCACCCGGAACGGGGACGAGACCCAGTACTTC.

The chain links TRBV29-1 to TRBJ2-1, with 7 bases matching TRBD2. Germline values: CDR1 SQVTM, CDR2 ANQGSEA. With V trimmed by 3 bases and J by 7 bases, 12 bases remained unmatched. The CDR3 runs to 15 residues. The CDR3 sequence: CSVEAGPSGINEQFF. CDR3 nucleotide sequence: TGCAGCGTTGAGGCAGGTCCCAGCGGGATTAATGAGCAGTTCTTC.

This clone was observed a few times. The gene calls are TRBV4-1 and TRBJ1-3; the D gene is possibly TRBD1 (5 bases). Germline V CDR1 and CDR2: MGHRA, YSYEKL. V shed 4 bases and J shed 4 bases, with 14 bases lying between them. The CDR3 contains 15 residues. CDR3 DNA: TGCGCCAGCAGCCGAACGGCAGGGTTGGGAAACACCATATATTTT. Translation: CASSRTAGLGNTIYF.

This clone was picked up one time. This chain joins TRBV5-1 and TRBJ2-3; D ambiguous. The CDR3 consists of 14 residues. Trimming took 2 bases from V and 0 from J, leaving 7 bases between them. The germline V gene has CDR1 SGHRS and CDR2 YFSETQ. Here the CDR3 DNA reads TGCGCCAGCAGCTTTTGGGTTAGCACAGATACGCAGTATTTT. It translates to CASSFWVSTDTQYF.

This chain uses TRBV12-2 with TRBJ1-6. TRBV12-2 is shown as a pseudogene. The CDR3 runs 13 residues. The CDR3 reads CASRLKARAPLHF. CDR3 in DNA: TGTGCAAGTCGCTTAAAGGCGCGGGCACCCCTCCACTTT.

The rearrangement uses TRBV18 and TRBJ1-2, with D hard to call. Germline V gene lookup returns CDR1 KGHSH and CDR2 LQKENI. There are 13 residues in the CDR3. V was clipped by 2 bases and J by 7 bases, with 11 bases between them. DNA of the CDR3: TGTGCCAGCTCACCAAACCCCAGGTCTGGCTACACCTTC. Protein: CASSPNPRSGYTF.

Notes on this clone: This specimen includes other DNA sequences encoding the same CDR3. The CDR3 DNA reads as TGTGCCAGCAGCCAAGATATCGGGGGTCGGGAGACCCAGTACTTC. It specifies CASSQDIGGRETQYF. J is TRBJ2-5 and V is TRBV14; D is possibly TRBD2 (6 bases). Trimming cost V 0 bases and J 5 bases, with 13 bases left between them. The CDR3 is 15 residues long. Germline CDR1 and CDR2: SGHDN and FVKESK. The full variable domain, its missing parts supplied by reference TRBV14 and TRBJ2-5, is EAGVTQFPSHSVIEKGQTVTLRCDPISGHDNLYWYRRVMGKEIKFLLHFVKESKQDESGMPNNRFLAERTGGTYSTLKVQPAELEDSGVYFCASSQDIGGRETQYFGPGTRLLVL.